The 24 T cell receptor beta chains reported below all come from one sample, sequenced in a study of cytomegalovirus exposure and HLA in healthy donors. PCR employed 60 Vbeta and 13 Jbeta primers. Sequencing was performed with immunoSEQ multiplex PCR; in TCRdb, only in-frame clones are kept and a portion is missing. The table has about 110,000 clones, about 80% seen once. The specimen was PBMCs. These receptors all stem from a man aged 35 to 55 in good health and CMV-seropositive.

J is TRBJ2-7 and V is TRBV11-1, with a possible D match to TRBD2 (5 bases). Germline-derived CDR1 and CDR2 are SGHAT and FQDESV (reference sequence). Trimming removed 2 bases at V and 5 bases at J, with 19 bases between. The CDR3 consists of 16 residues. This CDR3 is CASSLRSSGDRNEQYF. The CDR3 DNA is TGTGCCAGCAGCTTAAGATCGAGCGGAGACCGAAACGAGCAGTACTTC.

This CDR3 reads CSAEHNTEAFF. DNA for the CDR3: TGCAGTGCTGAACATAACACTGAAGCTTTCTTT. The chain is built from TRBV20-1 and TRBJ1-1; unclear D gene. CDR1 DFQATT and CDR2 SNEGSKA come from the germline V gene (reference sequence). V gave up 5 bases and J gave up 2 bases, with 6 bases separating them. This CDR3 is built from 11 residues.

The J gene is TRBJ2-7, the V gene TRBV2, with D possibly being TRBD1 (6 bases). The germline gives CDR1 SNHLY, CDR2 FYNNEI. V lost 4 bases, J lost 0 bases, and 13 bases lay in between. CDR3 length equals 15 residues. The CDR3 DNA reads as TGTGCCAGCAGTGCGACAGGCTGGAGCTCCTACGAGCAGTACTTC. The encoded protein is CASSATGWSSYEQYF.

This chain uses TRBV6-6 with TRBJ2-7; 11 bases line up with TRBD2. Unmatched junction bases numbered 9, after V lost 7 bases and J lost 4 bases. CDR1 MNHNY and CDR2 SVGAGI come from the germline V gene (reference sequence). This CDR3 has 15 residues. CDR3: CASNYIGLAGYEQYF. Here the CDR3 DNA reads TGTGCCAGCAACTACATCGGACTAGCGGGTTACGAGCAGTACTTC.

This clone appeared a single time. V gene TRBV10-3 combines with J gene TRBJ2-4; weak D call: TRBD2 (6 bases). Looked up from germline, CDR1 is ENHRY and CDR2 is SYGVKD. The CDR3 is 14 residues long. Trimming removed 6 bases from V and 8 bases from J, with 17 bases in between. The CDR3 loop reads CAISAGHTGDIQYF. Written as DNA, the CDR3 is TGTGCCATCAGCGCGGGGCACACCGGGGACATTCAGTACTTC.

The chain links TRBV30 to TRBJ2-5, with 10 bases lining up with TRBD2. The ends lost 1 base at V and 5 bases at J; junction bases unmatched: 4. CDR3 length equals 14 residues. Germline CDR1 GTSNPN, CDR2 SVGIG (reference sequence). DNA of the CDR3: TGTGCCTGGAGTGCTAGCGGGAGTTGGGAGACCCAGTACTTC. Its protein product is CAWSASGSWETQYF.

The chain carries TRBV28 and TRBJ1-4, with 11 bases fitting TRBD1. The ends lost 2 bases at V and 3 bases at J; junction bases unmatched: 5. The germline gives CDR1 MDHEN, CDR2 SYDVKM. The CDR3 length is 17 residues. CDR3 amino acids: CASSLGTGGISNEKLFF. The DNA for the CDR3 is TGTGCCAGCAGTTTAGGGACAGGGGGTATATCTAATGAAAAACTGTTTTTT.

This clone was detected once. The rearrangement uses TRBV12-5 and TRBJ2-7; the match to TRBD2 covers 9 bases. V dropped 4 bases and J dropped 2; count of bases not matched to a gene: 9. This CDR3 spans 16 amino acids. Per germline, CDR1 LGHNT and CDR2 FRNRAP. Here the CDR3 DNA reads TGTGCTAGTGGTTCGACCCCGACTAGCGGAGCCTACGAGCAGTACTTC. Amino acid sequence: CASGSTPTSGAYEQYF.

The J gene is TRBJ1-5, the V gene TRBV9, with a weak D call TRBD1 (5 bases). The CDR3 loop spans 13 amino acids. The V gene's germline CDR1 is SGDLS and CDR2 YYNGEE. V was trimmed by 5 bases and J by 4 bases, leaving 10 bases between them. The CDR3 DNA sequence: TGTGCCAGCAGTCGACAGTTAAATCAGCCCCAGCATTTT. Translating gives CASSRQLNQPQHF. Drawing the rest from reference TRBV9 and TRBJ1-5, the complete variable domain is DSGVTQTPKHLITATGQRVTLRCSPRSGDLSVYWYQQSLDQGLQFLIQYYNGEERAKGNILERFSAQQFPDLHSELNLSSLELGDSALYFCASSRQLNQPQHFGDGTRLSIL.

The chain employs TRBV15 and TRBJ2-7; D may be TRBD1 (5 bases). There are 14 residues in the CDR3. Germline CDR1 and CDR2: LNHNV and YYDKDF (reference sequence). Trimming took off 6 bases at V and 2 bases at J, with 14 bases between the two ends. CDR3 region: CATSDAGSTYEQYF. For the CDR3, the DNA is TGTGCCACCAGTGACGCAGGGTCCACCTACGAGCAGTACTTC.

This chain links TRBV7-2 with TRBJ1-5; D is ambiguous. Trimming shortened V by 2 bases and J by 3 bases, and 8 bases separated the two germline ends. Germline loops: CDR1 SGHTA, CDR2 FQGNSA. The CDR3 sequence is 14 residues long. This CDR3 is CASSLSWANQPQHF. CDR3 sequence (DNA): TGTGCCAGCAGCTTATCGTGGGCCAATCAGCCCCAGCATTTT.

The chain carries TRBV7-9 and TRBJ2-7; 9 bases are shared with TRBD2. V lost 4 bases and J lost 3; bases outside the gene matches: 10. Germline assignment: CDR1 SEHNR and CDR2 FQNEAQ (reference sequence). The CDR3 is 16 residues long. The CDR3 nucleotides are TGTGCCAGCAGCTACGGGCTAGCGGGATTAAGCTACGAGCAGTACTTC. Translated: CASSYGLAGLSYEQYF.

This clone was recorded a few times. As DNA, the CDR3 is TGTGCCTGGAGTGTTGGGACAGGGCGCGATGGCTACACCTTC. It translates to CAWSVGTGRDGYTF. The chain recombines TRBV30 with TRBJ1-2, with TRBD1 identical over 9 bases. This CDR3 is built from 14 residues. Trimming cost V 0 bases and J 6 bases; bases outside gene matches: 5. Per germline, CDR1 GTSNPN and CDR2 SVGIG (reference sequence).

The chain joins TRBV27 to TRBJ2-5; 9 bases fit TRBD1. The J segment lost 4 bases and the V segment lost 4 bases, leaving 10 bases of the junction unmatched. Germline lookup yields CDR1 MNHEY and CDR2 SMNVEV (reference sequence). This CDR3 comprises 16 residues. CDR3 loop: CASSSAYTGGAETQYF. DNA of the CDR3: TGTGCCAGCAGTTCCGCCTATACAGGGGGCGCAGAGACCCAGTACTTC.

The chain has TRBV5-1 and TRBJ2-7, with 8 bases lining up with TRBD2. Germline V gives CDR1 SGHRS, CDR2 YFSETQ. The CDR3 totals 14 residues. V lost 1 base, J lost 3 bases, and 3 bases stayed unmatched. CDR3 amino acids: CASSLLTSDYEQYF. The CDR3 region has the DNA TGCGCCAGCAGCTTGCTGACTAGCGACTACGAGCAGTACTTC.

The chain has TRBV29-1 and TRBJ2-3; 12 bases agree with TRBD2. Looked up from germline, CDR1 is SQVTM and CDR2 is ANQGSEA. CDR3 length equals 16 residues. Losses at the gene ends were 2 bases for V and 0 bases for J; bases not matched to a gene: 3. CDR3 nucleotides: TGCAGCGTTGAAAGGCTAGCGGGGGGGAGCACAGATACGCAGTATTTT. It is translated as CSVERLAGGSTDTQYF.

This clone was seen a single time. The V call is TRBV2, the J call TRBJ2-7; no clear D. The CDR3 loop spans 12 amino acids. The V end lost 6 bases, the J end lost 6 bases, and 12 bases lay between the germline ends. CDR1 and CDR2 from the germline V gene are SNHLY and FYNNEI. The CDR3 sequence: CASRGRPGEQYF. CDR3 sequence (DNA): TGTGCCAGCAGAGGAAGGCCGGGCGAGCAGTACTTC.

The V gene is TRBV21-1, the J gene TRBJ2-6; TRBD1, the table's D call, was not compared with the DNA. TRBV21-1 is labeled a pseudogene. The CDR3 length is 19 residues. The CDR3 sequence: CASSKVMDRPLAGANVLTF. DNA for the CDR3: TGTGCCAGCAGCAAAGTCATGGACAGACCCTTAGCTGGGGCCAACGTCCTGACTTTC.

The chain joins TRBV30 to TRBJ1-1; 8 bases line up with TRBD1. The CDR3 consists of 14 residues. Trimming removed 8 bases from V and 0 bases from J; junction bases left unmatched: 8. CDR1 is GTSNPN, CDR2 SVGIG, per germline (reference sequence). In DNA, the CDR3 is TGTGCCCGAGACAGGGGCGCGGTGAACACTGAAGCTTTCTTT. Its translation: CARDRGAVNTEAFF.

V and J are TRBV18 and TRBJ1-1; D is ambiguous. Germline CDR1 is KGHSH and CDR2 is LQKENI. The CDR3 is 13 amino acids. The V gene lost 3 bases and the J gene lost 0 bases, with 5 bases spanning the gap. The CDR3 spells CASSPDLNTEAFF. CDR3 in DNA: TGTGCCAGCTCACCGGACTTGAACACTGAAGCTTTCTTT.

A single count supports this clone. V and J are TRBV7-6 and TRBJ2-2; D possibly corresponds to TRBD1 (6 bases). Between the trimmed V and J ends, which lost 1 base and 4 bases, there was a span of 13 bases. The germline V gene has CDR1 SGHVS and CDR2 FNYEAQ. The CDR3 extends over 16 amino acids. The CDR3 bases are TGTGCCAGCAGCTTAGAGGCAGGGGCTGGCACCGGGGAGCTGTTTTTT. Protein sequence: CASSLEAGAGTGELFF.

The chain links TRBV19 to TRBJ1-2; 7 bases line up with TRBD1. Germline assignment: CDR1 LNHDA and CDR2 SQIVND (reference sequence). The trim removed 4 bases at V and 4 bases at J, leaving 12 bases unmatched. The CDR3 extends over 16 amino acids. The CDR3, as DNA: TGTGCCAGTAGTAGAAGGAACAGGGGACCGACCTATGGCTACACCTTC. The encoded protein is CASSRRNRGPTYGYTF.

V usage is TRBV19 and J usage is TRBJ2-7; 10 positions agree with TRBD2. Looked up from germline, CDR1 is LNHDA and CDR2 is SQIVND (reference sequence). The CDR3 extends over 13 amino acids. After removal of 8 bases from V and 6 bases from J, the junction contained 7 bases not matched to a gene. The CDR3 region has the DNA TGTGCCAGTCGTTTAGCGGGGGGAATCGAGCAGTACTTC. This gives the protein CASRLAGGIEQYF.

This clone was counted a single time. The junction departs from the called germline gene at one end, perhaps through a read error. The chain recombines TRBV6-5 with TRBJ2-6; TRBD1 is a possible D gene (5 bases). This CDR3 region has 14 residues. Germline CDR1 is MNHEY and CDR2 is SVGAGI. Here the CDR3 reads CASSYFRGANGLTF. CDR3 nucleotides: TGTGCCAGCAGTTACTTCCGTGGGGCCAACGGCCTGACTTTC.